The clone carrying this T cell receptor (beta chain) was seen only a few times. The sample comes from a study of blood T cells in healthy people across ages. Donation came from healthy Caucasian individuals in Russia who were aged about 6 to 95. Germline V lookup: CDR1 LGHDT, CDR2 YNNKEL (reference sequence). The CDR3 is 11 amino acids. Trimming shortened V by 0 bases and J by 4 bases, and 0 bases separated the two germline ends. It was with a sample-barcoded 5' primer and a J-beta primer mix that a second PCR of roughly 7 to 12 cycles was run. Carrying 12 random nucleotides, a template-switch adaptor labeled each individual cDNA molecule. MiXCR, applied by TCRdb to the 5' RACE reads, yields one record per CDR3 protein. The sample includes fewer than 750,000 distinct CDR3 sequences, 40% to 55% of them seen just once.

Sequencing was carried out using blood. The chain uses TRBV3-1 and TRBJ1-2; no reliable D call. The sequence came from a man aged 80 or over in good health. The CDR3 bases are TGTGCCAGCAGCCAAGACTATGGCTACACCTTC. Translating gives CASSQDYGYTF.